Shown below are 21 T cell receptor beta chains from a single sample sequenced in a study of graft-versus-host responses after intestinal transplantation. Method: immunoSEQ multiplex PCR; TCRdb's copy keeps in-frame clones and lacks some. This table has 17,000 or so clones, approximately 38% appearing once. The researchers put some 200,000 CFSE-labeled responder cells into plates with some 200,000 irradiated, violet-dye-labeled stimulator cells. This material consisted of alloreactive CD8+ T cells from a mixed lymphocyte reaction culture, taken before intestinal transplant. The subset is: CFSE-low proliferating T cells sorted from approximately 6-day pre-transplant mixed lymphocyte reaction (GvH or HvG direction). The receptors were gathered from a human patient who received an intestinal transplant.

The genes are TRBV4-1 and TRBJ2-7, with 11 positions matching TRBD2. Per germline, CDR1 MGHRA and CDR2 YSYEKL. This CDR3 region has 16 residues. Trimming removed 2 bases from V and 7 bases from J; junction bases left unmatched: 10. The CDR3 spells CASSQRKLAGAREQYF. The CDR3 bases are TGCGCCAGCAGCCAAAGAAAACTAGCGGGAGCACGGGAGCAGTACTTC.

This chain uses TRBV4-2 with TRBJ2-7, with TRBD2 identical over 14 bases. CDR3 size: 20 residues. CDR1 and CDR2 (germline): LGHNA, YNFKEQ. V lost 1 base to trimming and J lost 7 bases; unmatched junction nucleotides: 18. The CDR3 loop reads CASSQVTSGREEDYPWEQYF. The DNA for the CDR3 is TGTGCCAGCAGCCAAGTGACTAGCGGGAGGGAGGAAGATTACCCTTGGGAGCAGTACTTC.

This clone was seen only once. The genes are TRBV27 and TRBJ2-5; tentatively, D is TRBD1 (5 bases). The J call is in doubt because the DNA end fits TRBJ2-7 better. Looked up from germline, CDR1 is MNHEY and CDR2 is SMNVEV (reference sequence). The CDR3 is made up of 13 amino acids. The CDR3 loop reads CASSITGSYEQYF. In DNA form, the CDR3 reads TGTGCCAGCAGTATTACAGGCTCCTACGAGCAGTACTTC.

The CDR3: CASTIEGGYTF. The CDR3, as DNA: TGTGCCAGTACCATAGAGGGTGGCTACACCTTC. The chain uses TRBV19 and TRBJ1-2, with unresolved D. Germline assignment: CDR1 LNHDA and CDR2 SQIVND (reference sequence). This CDR3 has 11 residues. Trimming cost V 7 bases and J 7 bases, with 10 bases left between them.

This clone was detected only a few times. This chain connects TRBV10-3 to TRBJ2-3; 7 bases map to TRBD1. V dropped 3 bases and J dropped 10; count of bases not matched to a gene: 10. CDR3 size: 14 residues. CDR1 ENHRY and CDR2 SYGVKD come from the germline V gene. CDR3 sequence: CAISESGTDNAQYF. CDR3 in DNA: TGTGCCATCAGTGAATCGGGGACAGACAATGCGCAGTATTTT.

The gene calls are TRBV20-1 and TRBJ2-5; D call uncertain. V gave up 3 bases and J gave up 3 bases, with 5 bases separating them. CDR3 length: 11 residues. In germline, CDR1 is DFQATT, CDR2 SNEGSKA (reference sequence). In DNA form, the CDR3 reads TGCAGTGCTAGGACGAAAGAGACCCAGTACTTC. It translates to CSARTKETQYF.

This clone has only a few counts. The J gene is TRBJ2-2, the V gene TRBV6-5, with D possibly TRBD2 on 5 matching bases. CDR1 MNHEY and CDR2 SVGAGI come from the germline V gene. There are 14 residues in the CDR3. The V gene lost 2 bases and the J gene lost 3 bases, with 7 bases spanning the gap. Here the CDR3 reads CASSYGEYTGELFF. CDR3 in DNA: TGTGCCAGCAGTTACGGGGAGTACACCGGGGAGCTGTTTTTT.

This clone was counted only a few times. The gene calls are TRBV7-9 and TRBJ1-1; D unresolved. Germline V gene data show CDR1 as SEHNR and CDR2 as FQNEAQ (reference sequence). CDR3 size: 14 residues. The V gene lost 5 bases and the J gene lost 3 bases, with 13 bases spanning the gap. The CDR3 protein is CASSGGVYYTEAFF. DNA of the CDR3: TGTGCCAGCAGCGGTGGGGTTTATTACACTGAAGCTTTCTTT.

The J gene is TRBJ2-7, the V gene TRBV4-1, with 13 bases matching TRBD2. Per the germline V gene, CDR1 is MGHRA and CDR2 is YSYEKL. The CDR3 is 17 residues long. The trim removed 4 bases at V and 2 bases at J, leaving 8 bases unmatched. This CDR3 reads CASSPGLAGVVTYEQYF. CDR3 nucleotides: TGCGCCAGCAGCCCCGGACTAGCGGGAGTTGTTACCTACGAGCAGTACTTC.

This clone showed up just a few times. The chain joins TRBV6-1 to TRBJ1-1, with 8 bases fitting TRBD1. The CDR3 contains 16 residues. Unmatched junction bases numbered 9, after V lost 2 bases and J lost 4 bases. Germline values: CDR1 MNHNS, CDR2 SASEGT. CDR3 loop: CASSELGRGHGTEAFF. DNA for the CDR3: TGTGCCAGCAGTGAACTTGGCAGGGGGCACGGCACTGAAGCTTTCTTT.

J is TRBJ2-7 and V is TRBV19; perhaps D is TRBD1 or TRBD2 (5 bases each). With 10 bases removed from V and 6 bases from J, the gap between germline ends came to 13 bases. The germline V gene has CDR1 LNHDA and CDR2 SQIVND (reference sequence). CDR3 length: 11 residues. CDR3 nucleotides: TGTGCCACGCAGTACGGGGCCGAGCAGTACTTC. It encodes CATQYGAEQYF. Full variable domain (rest looked up from reference TRBV19 and TRBJ2-7): DGGITQSPKYLFRKEGQNVTLSCEQNLNHDAMYWYRQDPGQGLRLIYYSQIVNDFQKGDIAEGYSVSREKKESFPLTVTSAQKNPTAFYLCATQYGAEQYFGPGTRLTVT.

The chain employs TRBV2 and TRBJ1-1; D uncertain. The CDR3 spans 16 residues. Trimming cost V 2 bases and J 8 bases, with 21 bases left between them. The V gene's germline CDR1 is SNHLY and CDR2 FYNNEI. The CDR3 region is CASSESSEAVTLEAFF. In DNA form, the CDR3 reads TGTGCCAGCAGTGAATCCTCAGAGGCAGTTACTCTCGAAGCTTTCTTT.

The chain employs TRBV4-2 and TRBJ2-2; 10 nucleotides agree with TRBD1. CDR3 length: 16 amino acids. Germline CDR1 and CDR2: LGHNA and YNFKEQ. V was clipped by 2 bases and J by 3 bases; unmatched bases: 3. CDR3 protein: CASSQKGTGDTGELFF. The CDR3 coding sequence is TGTGCCAGCAGCCAAAAGGGGACAGGGGACACCGGGGAGCTGTTTTTT.

This chain links TRBV11-2 with TRBJ2-7; D is undetermined. Germline V CDR1 and CDR2: SGHAT, FQNNGV. The CDR3 covers 12 residues. Trimming left V 5 bases short and J 7 bases short, with 12 bases between. The CDR3 DNA reads as TGTGCCAGCAGCCACACGAACGGGGAGCAGTACTTC. This codes for CASSHTNGEQYF.

This clone was observed a few times. The rearrangement joins TRBV4-1 to TRBJ2-5; 9 nucleotides align to TRBD2. The CDR3 is made up of 15 amino acids. The V segment lost 5 bases and the J segment 5 bases; nucleotides outside the gene matches: 9. In germline, CDR1 is MGHRA, CDR2 YSYEKL. The CDR3 coding sequence is TGCGCCAGCAGCTTGGCGTTAGCGGGGGAGGAGACCCAGTACTTC. Residues: CASSLALAGEETQYF.

By share, this clone counts as medium-sized. The V and J genes are TRBV7-9 and TRBJ2-7; D may be TRBD2 (6 bases). CDR3 size: 16 residues. Germline V gives CDR1 SEHNR, CDR2 FQNEAQ (reference sequence). The ends were cut back, 4 bases at V and 4 bases at J, with 20 bases in the middle. Here the CDR3 DNA reads TGTGCCAGCAGCTCTAGCGAGAAGCGGCCTTTTTACGAGCAGTACTTC. It translates to CASSSSEKRPFYEQYF.

The chain has TRBV1 and TRBJ2-6; the table's D call, TRBD1, was not checked against the DNA. TRBV1 is designated a pseudogene. This CDR3 has 16 residues. CDR3 DNA: TGCACCAGCAGATTGTGTGCACAAAGTCGGGCCAACGTCCTGACTTTC. Translated, it gives CTSRLCAQSRANVLTF.

The genes are TRBV2 and TRBJ2-7, with D perhaps TRBD2 (6 bases). CDR3 length: 15 amino acids. Germline loops: CDR1 SNHLY, CDR2 FYNNEI. The V and J ends lost 3 bases and 2 bases respectively, with 14 bases between them. The CDR3 region has the DNA TGTGCCAGCAGTGAGGTGGTTAGCGGTCCCTACGAGCAGTACTTC. Translating it yields CASSEVVSGPYEQYF.

The chain couples TRBV19 to TRBJ1-5, with D hard to call. The CDR3 consists of 15 residues. Germline loops: CDR1 LNHDA, CDR2 SQIVND (reference sequence). Between the trimmed V and J ends, which lost 0 bases and 2 bases, there was a span of 8 bases. The CDR3 DNA reads TGTGCCAGTAGTATAGATAACACCGGCAATCAGCCCCAGCATTTT. Translating it yields CASSIDNTGNQPQHF.

In this sample, this clone turned up a few times. The V call is TRBV6-5, the J call TRBJ2-3, with TRBD2 matching over 8 bases. Losses at the gene ends were 8 bases for V and 0 bases for J; bases not matched to a gene: 7. The CDR3 contains 15 residues. CDR1 MNHEY and CDR2 SVGAGI come from the germline V gene. The CDR3 coding sequence is TGTGCCAGCGGGGTAGCGGGACCTAGCACAGATACGCAGTATTTT. This sequence encodes CASGVAGPSTDTQYF.

This chain links TRBV6-5 with TRBJ2-3, with D hard to call. The CDR3 is 16 amino acids. Germline V gene data show CDR1 as MNHEY and CDR2 as SVGAGI. The V end was cut by 3 bases, the J end by 2 bases, with 15 bases between. Here the CDR3 reads CASSYSDVGFTDTQYF. The CDR3 bases are TGTGCCAGCAGTTATTCGGACGTAGGCTTCACAGATACGCAGTATTTT.